This entry concerns a single TCR beta chain. This record comes from a study of blood T cell repertoires in COVID-19. At the level of the study: Collection of acute and convalescent COVID-19 samples took place in the United States, Italy and Spain. PBMCs, B-cell-depleted T cells, or T cells were the source of the cDNA or gDNA that made up the material.

The CDR3 totals 16 residues. Trimming cost V 4 bases and J 0 bases; bases outside gene matches: 6. Germline values: CDR1 LGHDT, CDR2 YNNKEL (reference sequence). In the authors' methods: Amplified reference gene primers provided the basis for estimating nucleated cell counts. The table came from immunoSEQ multiplex PCR; TCRdb's copy has only in-frame clones and leaves some out. V, J and clone size are those of that table, while D and trimming were read from the DNA. Seen here are 45,000 to 60,000 clones, 65% to 90% observed once, and the top ten hold around 1.2%. This receptor was identified in a man between 60 and 75 years old with acute or convalescent COVID-19. The chain carries TRBV3-1 (or the pseudogene TRBV3-2) and TRBJ1-2; 9 positions agree with TRBD1. Sequenced input: peripheral blood. The chain's CDR3 is CASSPRDRVTNYGYTF. In nucleotides, the CDR3 is TGTGCCAGCAGCCCCCGGGACAGGGTTACTAACTATGGCTACACCTTC.